This T cell receptor beta chain is from a study of cytomegalovirus exposure and HLA in healthy donors. In the study overall: A previous analysis identified around 120 million unique TCR beta sequences derived from roughly 180 million T cells.

The germline CDR1 and CDR2 sequences are SGDLS and YYNGEE. The junction had 4 bases not matched to a gene; V was cut back by 2 bases and J by 5 bases. The CDR3 extends over 14 amino acids. Study-wide results and caveats: It has been reported that TCR beta sequences accurately predicted the HLA-A and HLA-B alleles of most subjects. Across all donors, roughly uniform sequencing depth was an assumption of the presence/absence analyses. Listed as cytomegalovirus-associated were around 160 TCR beta chains.

With regard to this clone: What it binds is unknown.

Both 60 Vbeta primers and 13 Jbeta primers went into the PCR. Using immunoSEQ multiplex PCR, the repertoire was profiled, and TCRdb retains in-frame clones only, with some absent. The table records about 120,000 clones, around 80% of them present only once. The chain uses TRBV9 and TRBJ2-5, with 9 bases lining up with TRBD1. The sample comprised PBMCs. The receptor was isolated from a woman in her forties in good health and CMV-seropositive. CDR3 DNA: TGTGCCAGCAGCGTCGGGACAGGGATCGAGACCCAGTACTTC. This translates into CASSVGTGIETQYF.